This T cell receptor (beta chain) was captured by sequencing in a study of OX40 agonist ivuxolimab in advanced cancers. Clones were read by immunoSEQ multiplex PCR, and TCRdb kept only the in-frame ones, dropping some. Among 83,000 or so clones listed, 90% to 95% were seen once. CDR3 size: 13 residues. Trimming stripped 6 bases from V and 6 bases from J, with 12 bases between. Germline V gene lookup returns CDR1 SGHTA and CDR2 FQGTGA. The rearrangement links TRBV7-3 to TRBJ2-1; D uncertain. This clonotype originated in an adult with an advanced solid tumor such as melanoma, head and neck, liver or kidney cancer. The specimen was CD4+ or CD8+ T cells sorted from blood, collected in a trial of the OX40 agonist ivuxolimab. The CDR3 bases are TGTGCCAGCAGTCCACCAGGTGTCAATGAGCAGTTCTTC. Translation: CASSPPGVNEQFF.